The following is a T cell receptor (beta chain) sequence with its context. Its antigen is unidentified. There are 14 residues in the CDR3. CDR1 and CDR2 from the germline V gene are WSHSY and SAAADI. The germline V and J ends were trimmed by 0 bases and 2 bases, with 7 bases remaining between them. Researchers grouped second doses given at about 4 or about 12 weeks into one pool. These data come from a study of T cell responses to AZD1222 COVID-19 vaccine. Findings and caveats of the study: The sample set comprised mostly white British donors with more females, and clonal diversity was possibly underestimated. Spike-specific TCR breadth rose after two AZD1222 doses, and depth rose as well. Spike-spanning, vaccine-associated CD4 TCRs were dominant at 160-218 and 743-854.

Sequencing was performed with immunoSEQ multiplex PCR; in TCRdb, only in-frame clones are kept and a portion is missing. There are 100,000 to 150,000 clones in the sample; roughly 86% occur only once, and about 3% lies in the top ten. This receptor was obtained from an adult who received the AZD1222 COVID-19 vaccine. Sequencing was performed on peripheral blood, taken 28 days after the second AZD1222 dose. The J gene is TRBJ2-5, the V gene TRBV10-2; D possibly corresponds to TRBD1 (6 bases). The CDR3, as DNA: TGCGCCAGCAGTGAGTCTGGACAGCAAGAGACCCAGTACTTC. Protein: CASSESGQQETQYF.